This TCR beta chain comes out of a study of T cell repertoires in cytomegalovirus infection. Study-wide context: The public TCR beta signatures pointed to both CMV infection and matching HLA type.

From the reads, TCRdb called clonotypes with MiXCR, one entry per CDR3 protein. This sample has hundreds of thousands of distinct CDR3 sequences; approximately 24% occur once, and the top ten carry roughly 8%. Broader study findings: Clonotype analysis showed dominance of the ex vivo response by HLA-C-restricted CMV-specific TCR beta clonotypes. Adding up the frequency of public TCR beta families identified people who carried CMV plus the relevant HLA.

The length of the CDR3 is 12 residues. The germline V and J ends were trimmed by 8 bases and 3 bases, with 7 bases remaining between them. Germline CDR1 and CDR2: LNHNV and YYDKDF (reference sequence). For this clonotype: Its matching antigen is unknown.

The sequenced material came from CD8+ T cells from PBMCs. This clonotype was sampled from a human donor in good health (CMV status not recorded). Some clones in this sample may be carry-over from other donors' samples. This chain uses TRBV15 with TRBJ2-2; no clear D. CDR3 in amino acids: CATHGHTGELFF. In DNA, the CDR3 is TGTGCCACCCACGGACACACCGGGGAGCTGTTTTTT.